The T cell receptor (beta chain) under discussion was sequenced for a study of response to subunit inactivated influenza vaccine. Using its own MiXCR run on the RT-PCR reads, TCRdb lists one record per CDR3 protein. The data hold about 500,000 distinct CDR3 sequences, with 15% to 20% observed a single time. This clonotype has more than one count but fewer than ten. Germline lookup yields CDR1 MNHEY and CDR2 SMNVEV (reference sequence). This CDR3 spans 13 amino acids. Trimming shortened V by 5 bases and J by 0 bases, and 5 bases separated the two germline ends. This chain joins TRBV27 and TRBJ1-5; D is undetermined. This specimen consisted of CD4+ T cells sorted from PBMCs, obtained 23 to 25 months after vaccination. This receptor was identified in a man aged 50-75 years who received an inactivated influenza vaccine. The CDR3 reads CASSHNSNQPQHF. For the CDR3, the DNA is TGTGCCAGCAGTCACAATAGCAATCAGCCCCAGCATTTT.